This T cell receptor beta chain was identified during a study of siplizumab effects on memory and regulatory T cells. The study's findings and limits: Proliferating siplizumab-culture Tregs lacked confirmation of suppressive function. The majority of clones, roughly 75-97% of proliferating CD4+ or CD8+ clones, lacked an assignable naive or memory phenotype.

The CDR3 contains 12 residues. Looked up from germline, CDR1 is SGHAT and CDR2 is FQNNGV. The ends were cut back, 2 bases at V and 8 bases at J, with 7 bases in the middle. The data were produced by immunoSEQ multiplex PCR, yet TCRdb's version contains in-frame clones alone and is incomplete. The table records tens of thousands of clones, roughly 94% of them present only once. On this clone: Its antigen is as yet unknown.

This TCR came from a human donor in good health. The V gene is TRBV11-2, the J gene TRBJ2-1; D is undetermined. Sequenced material: CD8+ T cells sorted from blood. Here the CDR3 DNA reads TGTGCCAGCAGCTTACAGATTGATGAGCAGTTCTTC. This translates into CASSLQIDEQFF.